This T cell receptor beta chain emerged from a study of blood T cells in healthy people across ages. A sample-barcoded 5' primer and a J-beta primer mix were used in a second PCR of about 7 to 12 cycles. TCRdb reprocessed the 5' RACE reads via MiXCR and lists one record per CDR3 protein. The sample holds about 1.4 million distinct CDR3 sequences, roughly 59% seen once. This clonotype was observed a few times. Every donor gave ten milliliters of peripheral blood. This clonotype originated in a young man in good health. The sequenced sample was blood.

The CDR3 nucleotides read TGCAGTGCGTGGACCCAACAGAACACTGAAGCTTTCTTT. It specifies CSAWTQQNTEAFF. The genes are TRBV20-1 and TRBJ1-1, with no clear D. The germline CDR1 and CDR2 sequences are DFQATT and SNEGSKA (reference sequence). CDR3 size: 13 residues. V gave up 6 bases and J gave up 1 base, with 12 bases separating them.